The sample holds a few counts of the clone carrying this TCR beta chain. This entry belongs to a study of blood T cell repertoires in COVID-19. Per the germline V gene, CDR1 is SGHKS and CDR2 is YYEKEE (reference sequence). The CDR3 is 15 amino acids. The V segment lost 4 bases and the J segment 3 bases; nucleotides outside the gene matches: 6. Sequenced by immunoSEQ multiplex PCR; TCRdb stores in-frame clones only, minus some. The data hold 150,000 to 200,000 clones, with around 85% observed a single time. The sequencing sample was made of peripheral blood. This chain links TRBV5-5 with TRBJ2-1, with TRBD1 matching over 8 bases. The receptor's source is a man aged 65 to 79 with active or convalescent COVID-19. The CDR3 reads CASSTGTGHYNEQFF. The CDR3 DNA reads as TGTGCCAGCAGCACCGGGACAGGACACTACAATGAGCAGTTCTTC.